These T cell receptor beta chains were read from a single sample in a study of T cell changes during pregnancy in multiple sclerosis. Profiling relied on immunoSEQ multiplex PCR, and the TCRdb table lists in-frame clones only, not all of them. The data contain 75,000 to 100,000 clones, 90% of them singletons. Here the sequenced sample was peripheral blood, taken in the second trimester of pregnancy. Receptors originate from a female donor in good health, enrolled as a control in a pregnancy study. Both conserved end residues are part of each CDR3. D genes are given only for firm matches. Part of the rows lack a size; the others show once, few, many or a class for expanded clones.

v_call	clone_size	j_call	d_call	cdr3_aa	cdr3_nt
TRBV7-2	NA	TRBJ1-1	NA	CASRLDSGMNTEAFF	TGTGCCAGCAGGCTTGACTCAGGGATGAACACTGAAGCTTTCTTT
TRBV5-6	NA	TRBJ2-2	TRBD1	CASSLDWDSTGELFF	TGTGCCAGCAGCTTGGACTGGGACAGCACCGGGGAGCTGTTTTTT
TRBV29-1	NA	TRBJ1-2	TRBD1	CSVERTGTGYTF	TGCAGCGTAGAACGGACAGGGACCGGCTACACCTTC
TRBV6-5	NA	TRBJ1-4	NA	CASSYSKGAVYEKLFF	TGTGCCAGCAGTTACTCGAAAGGGGCGGTTTACGAAAAACTGTTTTTT
TRBV2	NA	TRBJ1-2	NA	CASSEPGVYGYTF	TGTGCCAGCAGTGAACCGGGGGTCTATGGCTACACCTTC
TRBV5-5	NA	TRBJ2-7	TRBD2	CASSETSGSFYEQYF	TGTGCCAGCAGCGAAACTAGCGGGAGTTTCTACGAGCAGTACTTC
TRBV27	NA	TRBJ1-2	TRBD1	CASSFAGFGQGGLYGYTF	TGTGCCAGCAGTTTCGCCGGATTCGGACAGGGGGGACTCTATGGCTACACCTTC
TRBV5-4	NA	TRBJ2-7	NA	CASSLGTGNSYEQYF	TGTGCCAGCAGCTTGGGTACAGGGAACTCCTACGAGCAGTACTTC
TRBV27	NA	TRBJ2-5	NA	CASSPYLQETQYF	TGTGCCAGCAGTCCCTACCTACAAGAGACCCAGTACTTC
TRBV28	NA	TRBJ1-1	NA	CASSTPGRGMATEAFF	TGTGCCAGCAGTACACCAGGTAGGGGAATGGCCACTGAAGCTTTCTTT
TRBV4-1	NA	TRBJ1-4	TRBD1	CASSQGISQGYGNEKLFF	TGCGCCAGCAGCCAAGGGATCTCACAGGGGTATGGTAATGAAAAACTGTTTTTT
TRBV5-4	NA	TRBJ2-7	NA	CASSFGVSTSYEQYF	TGTGCCAGCAGCTTCGGAGTGTCTACATCCTACGAGCAGTACTTC
TRBV5-6	NA	TRBJ2-7	TRBD2	CASSWWGLAGGSNSYEQYF	TGTGCCAGCAGCTGGTGGGGGCTAGCGGGGGGCTCGAACAGCTACGAGCAGTACTTC
TRBV6-5	NA	TRBJ1-1	NA	CASSYHSKVDTEAFF	TGTGCCAGCAGTTACCACAGCAAGGTCGACACTGAAGCTTTCTTT
TRBV6-5	NA	TRBJ2-4	TRBD1	CASSRDSRNIQYF	TGTGCCAGCAGTCGGGACAGTCGGAACATTCAGTACTTC
TRBV5-1	NA	TRBJ1-2	TRBD1	CASSLGGTGGGYTF	TGCGCCAGCAGCTTGGGCGGGACAGGAGGTGGCTACACCTTC
TRBV6-6	NA	TRBJ1-2	NA	CASSYLTGAYGYTF	TGTGCCAGCAGTTATTTGACAGGAGCCTATGGCTACACCTTC
TRBV6-4	NA	TRBJ2-3	NA	CASKPGLSTDTQYF	TGTGCCAGCAAGCCGGGACTTAGCACAGATACGCAGTATTTT
TRBV27	NA	TRBJ2-3	NA	CASSGGGGGGTDTQYF	TGTGCCAGCAGTGGGGGTGGGGGCGGAGGCACAGATACGCAGTATTTT
TRBV7-6	NA	TRBJ2-2	TRBD1	CASSPTGGLNTGELFF	TGTGCCAGCAGCCCAACAGGGGGCTTGAACACCGGGGAGCTGTTTTTT
TRBV5-1	NA	TRBJ2-2	TRBD2	CASSPRGGTSGYTGELFF	TGCGCCAGCAGCCCCAGGGGGGGGACTAGCGGGTACACCGGGGAGCTGTTTTTT
TRBV4-2	NA	TRBJ1-5	NA	CASSQDRNQPQHF	TGTGCCAGCAGCCAAGACAGAAATCAGCCCCAGCATTTT
TRBV5-1	NA	TRBJ1-6	NA	CASSLGDNSPLHF	TGCGCCAGCAGCTTGGGCGATAATTCACCCCTCCACTTT
TRBV15	NA	TRBJ2-7	NA	CATSSGTAFTYEQYF	TGTGCCACCAGCAGCGGAACAGCTTTTACCTACGAGCAGTACTTC
TRBV30	NA	TRBJ1-5	NA	CAWSRGGYSNQPQHF	TGTGCCTGGAGCCGGGGGGGGTATAGCAATCAGCCCCAGCATTTT
TRBV6-5	NA	TRBJ1-5	NA	CASRPGGGSNQPQHF	TGTGCCAGCAGGCCCGGGGGGGGGAGCAATCAGCCCCAGCATTTT
TRBV9	NA	TRBJ1-1	TRBD1	CASSATRTGGSEAFF	TGTGCCAGCAGCGCGACACGGACAGGGGGCTCTGAAGCTTTCTTT
TRBV28	NA	TRBJ2-1	NA	CASSSYRPWRGSYNEQFF	TGTGCCAGCAGCTCTTACCGCCCATGGAGAGGCTCCTACAATGAGCAGTTCTTC
TRBV6-1	NA	TRBJ1-4	TRBD1	CASSETGKPEKLFF	TGTGCCAGCAGTGAGACAGGGAAGCCAGAGAAACTGTTTTTT
TRBV7-9	NA	TRBJ1-5	TRBD1	CASSGQGINQPQHF	TGTGCCAGTTCCGGACAGGGGATTAATCAGCCCCAGCATTTT
TRBV14	few	TRBJ1-5	NA	CASSQELGVGQPQHF	TGTGCCAGCAGCCAAGAGCTCGGGGTTGGTCAGCCCCAGCATTTT
TRBV30	NA	TRBJ1-1	NA	CARDGGAGTEAFF	TGTGCCCGGGACGGGGGGGCAGGCACTGAAGCTTTCTTT
TRBV4-2	NA	TRBJ1-2	TRBD1	CASSQDLGTGVNVYTF	TGTGCCAGCAGCCAAGATCTTGGGACAGGGGTTAATGTCTACACCTTC